This passage covers 18 T cell receptor beta chains from one sample sequenced in a study of identical twins. Each CDR3 protein is one row after TCRdb ran MiXCR on the 5' RACE reads. The sample shows approximately 410,000 distinct CDR3 sequences, under 20% of them seen only once. Sequenced sample: naive T cells sorted from blood. These receptors came from a man in his forties or fifties in good health.

The chain carries TRBV5-4 and TRBJ2-7; the D gene could be TRBD1 or TRBD2 (5 bases each). From germline, CDR1 is SGHNT and CDR2 YYREEE (reference sequence). This CDR3 has 14 residues. V lost 7 bases, J lost 4 bases, and 18 bases lay in between. The CDR3 nucleotides are TGTGCCAGCGTTAATATCCCGGGGCCTTACGAGCAGTACTTC. Encoded protein: CASVNIPGPYEQYF.

V is TRBV11-1 and J is TRBJ2-1; 7 nucleotides match TRBD1. Trimming took 4 bases from V and 0 from J; bases not matched to a gene: 12. The germline gives CDR1 SGHAT, CDR2 FQDESV (reference sequence). The CDR3 runs to 18 residues. Written as DNA, the CDR3 is TGTGCCAGCAGCTCAAGGGACAGTCTTACAGCCTCCTACAATGAGCAGTTCTTC. Translation: CASSSRDSLTASYNEQFF.

This clonotype was observed a few times. The genes are TRBV10-3 and TRBJ2-5, with D perhaps given as TRBD1 or TRBD2 (5 bases each). This CDR3 has 15 residues. In germline, CDR1 is ENHRY, CDR2 SYGVKD. V was clipped by 2 bases and J by 0 bases, with 10 bases between them. The chain's CDR3 is CAISEVLGDQETQYF. As DNA, the CDR3 is TGTGCCATCAGTGAGGTCCTGGGGGACCAAGAGACCCAGTACTTC.

The chain carries TRBV6-5 and TRBJ1-1, with 9 bases that match TRBD1. J lost 6 bases, V lost 4 bases, and 6 bases had no gene match. Germline CDR1 MNHEY, CDR2 SVGAGI. CDR3 size: 14 residues. DNA of the CDR3: TGTGCCAGCAGTTCACAGGGGGCTATCGCTGAAGCTTTCTTT. This encodes CASSSQGAIAEAFF.

In this sample, this clonotype turned up a few times. The rearrangement links TRBV15 to TRBJ2-5; D remains ambiguous. There are 13 residues in the CDR3. Trimming pared 2 bases from V and 1 base from J, leaving 5 bases between. The germline V gene has CDR1 LNHNV and CDR2 YYDKDF (reference sequence). CDR3 sequence: CATSRPIQETQYF. In DNA form, the CDR3 reads TGTGCCACCAGCAGACCCATCCAAGAGACCCAGTACTTC.

This clonotype appeared a few times. This chain links TRBV6-5 with TRBJ2-7, with D unresolved. The CDR3 is 11 residues long. Trimming left V 0 bases short and J 7 bases short, with 4 bases between. Looked up from germline, CDR1 is MNHEY and CDR2 is SVGAGI. The CDR3 is CASSYSREQYF. In DNA, the CDR3 is TGTGCCAGCAGTTACTCGAGGGAGCAGTACTTC.

This clonotype was counted a few times. This sequence joins TRBV4-2 and TRBJ2-3; D possibly corresponds to TRBD2 (6 bases). This CDR3 spans 18 amino acids. Germline V CDR1 and CDR2: LGHNA, YNFKEQ. The ends were cut back, 3 bases at V and 3 bases at J, with 22 bases in the middle. The CDR3 is CASSQTGDVRGWTDTQYF. For the CDR3, the DNA is TGTGCCAGCAGCCAGACCGGGGATGTACGGGGGTGGACAGATACGCAGTATTTT.

The chain uses TRBV2 and TRBJ2-7; TRBD1 might be the D (6 bases). CDR1 is SNHLY and CDR2 is FYNNEI in the germline V gene. V gave up 11 bases and J gave up 4 bases, with 15 bases separating them. The CDR3 extends over 12 amino acids. The chain's CDR3 is CACRTDTYEQYF. The CDR3 coding sequence is TGTGCCTGTCGGACAGATACATACGAGCAGTACTTC. Looking up the rest from reference TRBV2 and TRBJ2-7 gives the full variable domain: EPEVTQTPSHQVTQMGQEVILRCVPISNHLYFYWYRQILGQKVEFLVSFYNNEISEKSEIFDDQFSVERPDGSNFTLKIRSTKLEDSAMYFCACRTDTYEQYFGPGTRLTVT.

A few counts support this clonotype. The V and J genes are TRBV5-1 and TRBJ2-7, with 8 positions matching TRBD1. The CDR3 runs to 17 residues. The V segment lost 5 bases and the J segment 1 base; nucleotides outside the gene matches: 14. Germline CDR1 is SGHRS and CDR2 is YFSETQ. CDR3 protein: CASRLGTGTFPSYEQYF. DNA of the CDR3: TGCGCCAGCAGGCTCGGGACAGGCACCTTTCCGTCCTACGAGCAGTACTTC.

J is TRBJ1-1 and V is TRBV4-2, with unresolved D. The CDR3 consists of 15 residues. The germline CDR1 and CDR2 sequences are LGHNA and YNFKEQ. V was trimmed by 1 base and J by 3 bases, leaving 12 bases between them. The CDR3 is CASSQGAGIDTEAFF. CDR3 in DNA: TGTGCCAGCAGCCAAGGGGCGGGGATCGACACTGAAGCTTTCTTT.

The CDR3 spells CASQTRGGISYEQYF. The CDR3, as DNA: TGTGCCAGTCAGACCCGCGGGGGAATATCCTACGAGCAGTACTTC. This chain joins TRBV19 and TRBJ2-7; 7 bases are a match to TRBD2. V was clipped by 8 bases and J by 1 base; unmatched bases: 11. The CDR3 is made up of 15 amino acids. CDR1 and CDR2 from the germline V gene are LNHDA and SQIVND (reference sequence).

The rearrangement uses TRBV20-1 and TRBJ2-1, with 8 nucleotides matching TRBD2. Germline V gene data show CDR1 as DFQATT and CDR2 as SNEGSKA (reference sequence). V lost 6 bases, J lost 9 bases, and 22 bases stayed unmatched. CDR3 length equals 17 residues. The CDR3 here is CSALPLTGGPVRTEQFF. The CDR3 DNA is TGCAGTGCCCTCCCATTAACGGGGGGGCCAGTACGCACTGAGCAGTTCTTC.

The J gene is TRBJ2-1, the V gene TRBV20-1; 14 bases agree with TRBD2. The CDR3 consists of 16 residues. Per germline, CDR1 DFQATT and CDR2 SNEGSKA (reference sequence). The V and J ends lost 6 bases and 2 bases, in that order; junction bases with no gene match: 6. CDR3 amino acids: CSAVGLAGETYNEQFF. As DNA, the CDR3 is TGCAGTGCGGTGGGACTAGCGGGAGAAACCTACAATGAGCAGTTCTTC.

This clonotype came up once. The chain has TRBV6-5 and TRBJ1-1; 8 bases are shared with TRBD1. V shed 5 bases, J shed 6 bases, and the junction held 8 bases outside the gene matches. CDR1 and CDR2 (germline): MNHEY, SVGAGI. The CDR3 is made up of 14 amino acids. The CDR3 spells CASSNGQGNSEAFF. CDR3 nucleotides: TGTGCCAGCAGTAACGGACAGGGAAATTCTGAAGCTTTCTTT.

The sample holds a few counts of this clonotype. This rearrangement joins TRBV27 to TRBJ2-3; D uncertain. The CDR3 is made up of 13 amino acids. Germline values: CDR1 MNHEY, CDR2 SMNVEV (reference sequence). Trimming left V 8 bases short and J 1 base short, with 10 bases between. CDR3 DNA sequence: TGTGCCAGCCGCGAGATTGGCACAGATACGCAGTATTTT. Translation: CASREIGTDTQYF.

The V and J genes are TRBV10-3 and TRBJ2-5; 9 nucleotides match TRBD2. CDR3 length: 19 residues. Germline V gene sequence: CDR1 ENHRY, CDR2 SYGVKD. Trimming cost V 3 bases and J 5 bases; bases outside gene matches: 19. The CDR3 DNA reads TGTGCCATCAGTGAAACCTTTGTCGGTAGCGGGGGAATGGGTGAGACCCAGTACTTC. Translated: CAISETFVGSGGMGETQYF.

This chain connects TRBV15 to TRBJ1-3; no reliable D call. With 0 bases removed from V and 0 bases from J, the gap between germline ends came to 9 bases. Germline V gives CDR1 LNHNV, CDR2 YYDKDF (reference sequence). The CDR3 is made up of 16 amino acids. The CDR3 sequence: CATSRDLGISGNTIYF. CDR3 DNA: TGTGCCACCAGCAGAGATCTCGGGATCTCTGGAAACACCATATATTTT. Supplemented by reference TRBV15 and TRBJ1-3, the full variable domain reads DAMVIQNPRYQVTQFGKPVTLSCSQTLNHNVMYWYQQKSSQAPKLLFHYYDKDFNNEADTPDNFQSRRPNTSFCFLDIRSPGLGDTAMYLCATSRDLGISGNTIYFGEGSWLTVV.

The chain joins TRBV6-5 to TRBJ2-1, with TRBD2 matching over 15 bases. The V segment lost 2 bases and the J segment 3 bases; nucleotides outside the gene matches: 8. Germline V lookup: CDR1 MNHEY, CDR2 SVGAGI. The CDR3 totals 19 residues. The CDR3 DNA reads as TGTGCCAGCAGTTACCCCAGGACTAGCGGGAGGGACCGCTACAATGAGCAGTTCTTC. This translates into CASSYPRTSGRDRYNEQFF.